This entry is about one TCR beta chain. This record comes from a study of CD39 and CD103 CD8 tumor-infiltrating T cells. Study background: Comparisons covered HPV-positive and HPV-negative HNSCC, ovarian cancer and melanoma patients.

The V gene end was trimmed by 0 bases and the J gene end by 8 bases; junction bases not matched to a gene: 11. The germline V gene has CDR1 LGHNA and CDR2 YNFKEQ. CDR3 length: 16 residues. Sequenced by immunoSEQ multiplex PCR; TCRdb stores in-frame clones only, minus some. The data show about 17,000 clones, just over 90% seen once. T lymphocytes were enriched from thawed cells by negative selection, adding EpCAM beads for tumor-infiltrating lymphocytes. The source material was CD8+ T cells sorted from blood. Noted subset: total memory CD8 T cells (CD45RA-CCR7+/-) from blood or uninvolved lymph node. The sequence came from a human donor with head and neck squamous cell carcinoma. The chain has TRBV4-2 and TRBJ1-2, with TRBD1 identical over 8 bases. The CDR3 nucleotides are TGTGCCAGCAGCCAAGAAGATTGGACAGGGAATAGCGGCTACACCTTC. This translates into CASSQEDWTGNSGYTF.